A single sample gave rise to the 32 T cell receptor beta chains below, sequenced in a study of T cell responses to AZD1222 COVID-19 vaccine. Data came from immunoSEQ multiplex PCR; TCRdb stores just in-frame clones and leaves some out. The table has roughly 200,000 clones, about 93% seen once; the top ten hold about 1%. The starting material was peripheral blood, obtained on day 0 of MenACWY control vaccination. These receptor sequences come from an adult in good health.

The chain is built from TRBV10-3 and TRBJ1-5; D is undetermined. Trimming stripped 3 bases from V and 0 bases from J, with 9 bases between. Per germline, CDR1 ENHRY and CDR2 SYGVKD. The CDR3 consists of 15 residues. CDR3 sequence (DNA): TGTGCCATCAGTGACCCTCCACTTAGCAATCAGCCCCAGCATTTT. Amino acids: CAISDPPLSNQPQHF.

There are a few counts of this clone. This chain uses TRBV5-4 with TRBJ1-1, with 9 bases that match TRBD1. This CDR3 region has 15 residues. Germline V CDR1 and CDR2: SGHNT, YYREEE (reference sequence). The ends lost 0 bases at V and 10 bases at J; junction bases unmatched: 10. The CDR3 region is CASSLDPGQGESAFF. CDR3 in DNA: TGTGCCAGCAGCTTGGACCCGGGACAGGGAGAGTCAGCTTTCTTT. Drawing the rest from reference TRBV5-4 and TRBJ1-1, the complete variable domain is ETGVTQSPTHLIKTRGQQVTLRCSSQSGHNTVSWYQQALGQGPQFIFQYYREEENGRGNFPPRFSGLQFPNYSSELNVNALELDDSALYLCASSLDPGQGESAFFGQGTRLTVV.

Written as DNA, the CDR3 is TGTGCCAGCAGCTGGCAGGGGGGCACTGAAGCTTTCTTT. Its translation is CASSWQGGTEAFF. The chain uses TRBV7-3 and TRBJ1-1; 7 nucleotides line up with TRBD1. Germline values: CDR1 SGHTA, CDR2 FQGTGA. This CDR3 is built from 13 residues. V shed 4 bases and J 4 bases; nucleotides not matched to a gene: 3.

The rearrangement uses TRBV2 and TRBJ1-1, with 8 nucleotides matching TRBD1. CDR3 length equals 13 residues. Trimming at V came to 9 bases and at J to 3 bases, leaving 6 bases not matched to a gene. Per the germline V gene, CDR1 is SNHLY and CDR2 is FYNNEI. CDR3 bases: TGTGCCAGAGGACAGGGCAGGTACACTGAAGCTTTCTTT. Amino acids: CARGQGRYTEAFF.

This chain connects TRBV2 to TRBJ1-1; maybe TRBD1 (5 bases). CDR1 SNHLY and CDR2 FYNNEI come from the germline V gene. CDR3 length equals 14 residues. V lost 7 bases to trimming and J lost 3 bases, with 15 bases between them. CDR3 sequence reads: CASNWGTEDTEAFF. The CDR3 nucleotides are TGTGCCAGCAATTGGGGCACCGAAGACACTGAAGCTTTCTTT.

The V and J genes are TRBV5-5 and TRBJ1-2; D may be TRBD1 (6 bases). This CDR3 comprises 13 residues. Germline values: CDR1 SGHKS, CDR2 YYEKEE (reference sequence). V was clipped by 2 bases and J by 7 bases, with 12 bases between them. CDR3 amino acids: CASSFPGASGYTF. The DNA of the CDR3 is TGTGCCAGCAGCTTCCCGGGGGCCAGTGGCTACACCTTC.

Only one count was recorded for this clone. This chain connects TRBV6-5 to TRBJ1-3; 8 bases agree with TRBD1. V lost 6 bases and J lost 0; bases outside the gene matches: 4. Germline V gives CDR1 MNHEY, CDR2 SVGAGI. The CDR3 has 15 amino acids. In DNA, the CDR3 is TGTGCCAGCAGGCCGACAGGGGACTCTGGAAACACCATATATTTT. Translating gives CASRPTGDSGNTIYF.

The J gene is TRBJ1-1, the V gene TRBV5-1; D is perhaps TRBD1 (5 bases). The V end lost 3 bases, the J end lost 6 bases, and 24 bases lay between the germline ends. The V gene's germline CDR1 is SGHRS and CDR2 YFSETQ. CDR3 size: 17 residues. The CDR3 spells CASSSRGRNARGAEAFF. The CDR3 region has the DNA TGCGCCAGCAGCTCGAGGGGCCGTAACGCGAGAGGCGCTGAAGCTTTCTTT.

This chain uses TRBV19 with TRBJ1-2; D gene unclear. CDR3 size: 15 residues. The germline V gene encodes CDR1 LNHDA and CDR2 SQIVND (reference sequence). V lost 3 bases, J lost 8 bases, and 19 bases lay in between. This CDR3 is CASSISGRTEQGYTF. CDR3 DNA sequence: TGTGCCAGTAGTATTAGCGGACGGACCGAGCAGGGCTACACCTTC.

Here the CDR3 reads CASSRQGVGTPLHF. The DNA for the CDR3 is TGTGCCAGCAGCCGACAGGGCGTCGGGACACCCCTCCACTTT. V and J are TRBV11-2 and TRBJ1-6; 7 bases line up with TRBD1. The V and J ends lost 5 bases and 11 bases, in that order; junction bases with no gene match: 9. The CDR3 runs 14 residues. Germline values: CDR1 SGHAT, CDR2 FQNNGV.

The V call is TRBV5-1, the J call TRBJ2-2; D unresolved. V lost 4 bases and J 2 bases, leaving 12 bases between the germline ends. CDR3 size: 15 residues. Germline V CDR1 and CDR2: SGHRS, YFSETQ. CDR3 sequence reads: CASSPTTVNTGELFF. As DNA, the CDR3 is TGCGCCAGCAGCCCTACTACAGTAAACACCGGGGAGCTGTTTTTT.

The genes are TRBV4-2 and TRBJ1-2; D might be TRBD1 (5 bases). With 1 base removed from V and 4 bases from J, the gap between germline ends came to 13 bases. The V gene's germline CDR1 is LGHNA and CDR2 YNFKEQ. This CDR3 is 15 amino acids long. The CDR3 reads CASSQAGGDSYGYTF. For the CDR3, the DNA is TGTGCCAGCAGCCAAGCGGGGGGGGATAGCTATGGCTACACCTTC.

V and J are TRBV3-1 (or the pseudogene TRBV3-2) and TRBJ1-6, with TRBD1 as a possible D gene (5 bases). V lost 1 base to trimming and J lost 0 bases, with 10 bases between them. The CDR3 spans 17 residues. Germline CDR1 LGHDT, CDR2 YNNKEL (reference sequence). The CDR3, as DNA: TGTGCCAGCAGCCAAGTGACAGCAAGCTCCTATAATTCACCCCTCCACTTT. Residues: CASSQVTASSYNSPLHF.

The chain links TRBV28 to TRBJ1-2; D is unresolved. The CDR3 runs 11 residues. Trimming removed 2 bases at V and 4 bases at J, with 2 bases between. Germline CDR1 is MDHEN and CDR2 is SYDVKM. The CDR3 here is CASSLAYGYTF. The CDR3 DNA follows: TGTGCCAGCAGTTTAGCCTATGGCTACACCTTC.

The rearrangement links TRBV6-2 or TRBV6-3 to TRBJ1-1; D is unresolved. The CDR3 runs to 11 residues. Germline CDR1 reads MNHEY; CDR2 reads SVGEGT. Trimming pared 6 bases from V and 9 bases from J, leaving 11 bases between. CDR3 region: CASSLAFQAFF. The CDR3 DNA follows: TGTGCCAGCAGCCTGGCTTTCCAAGCTTTCTTT.

The chain employs TRBV11-1 and TRBJ1-1; D is unclear. In germline, CDR1 is SGHAT, CDR2 FQDESV (reference sequence). Trimming pared 1 base from V and 9 bases from J, leaving 12 bases between. The CDR3 extends over 13 amino acids. The CDR3 DNA reads as TGTGCCAGCAGCTTAGATAACAGAGAAAAAGCTTTCTTT. Its translation is CASSLDNREKAFF.

The genes are TRBV5-1 and TRBJ2-5; possible D gene TRBD1, 6 bases. Trimming pared 0 bases from V and 5 bases from J, leaving 11 bases between. CDR3 length equals 14 residues. The germline V gene encodes CDR1 SGHRS and CDR2 YFSETQ. The CDR3 region has the DNA TGCGCCAGCAGCTTGGGAGTCGACAGGGAGACCCAGTACTTC. As protein: CASSLGVDRETQYF.

This rearrangement joins TRBV4-1 to TRBJ2-3; no clear D gene. Trimming stripped 3 bases from V and 0 bases from J, with 7 bases between. The CDR3 loop spans 14 amino acids. The V gene's germline CDR1 is MGHRA and CDR2 YSYEKL. Here the CDR3 reads CASSQQYSTDTQYF. CDR3 sequence (DNA): TGCGCCAGCAGCCAGCAGTACAGCACAGATACGCAGTATTTT.

This clone was picked up one time. The chain combines TRBV5-1 with TRBJ2-1; 8 bases line up with TRBD2. Per the germline V gene, CDR1 is SGHRS and CDR2 is YFSETQ. V lost 0 bases to trimming and J lost 7 bases; unmatched junction nucleotides: 6. The CDR3 runs to 15 residues. CDR3 in DNA: TGCGCCAGCAGCTTGGAGGGACTAGGTGGAAATGAGCAGTTCTTC. Translated: CASSLEGLGGNEQFF. Using reference TRBV5-1 and TRBJ2-1 for the parts outside the CDR3, the full variable domain is KAGVTQTPRYLIKTRGQQVTLSCSPISGHRSVSWYQQTPGQGLQFLFEYFSETQRNKGNFPGRFSGRQFSNSRSEMNVSTLELGDSALYLCASSLEGLGGNEQFFGPGTRLTVL.

This CDR3 reads CASSPYGTVYDNEQFF. The CDR3 DNA sequence: TGTGCCAGCAGCCCCTACGGGACAGTCTACGACAATGAGCAGTTCTTC. The J gene is TRBJ2-1, the V gene TRBV9; 7 nucleotides agree with TRBD1. This CDR3 is built from 16 residues. Per the germline V gene, CDR1 is SGDLS and CDR2 is YYNGEE. The J segment lost 5 bases and the V segment lost 4 bases, leaving 12 bases of the junction unmatched.

The J gene is TRBJ1-2, the V gene TRBV2; D ambiguous. Germline CDR1 is SNHLY and CDR2 is FYNNEI. V lost 5 bases to trimming and J lost 5 bases, with 15 bases between them. This CDR3 contains 14 residues. Here the CDR3 reads CASSQQTPWYGYTF. CDR3 bases: TGTGCCAGCAGTCAACAGACACCTTGGTATGGCTACACCTTC.

V usage is TRBV7-8 and J usage is TRBJ2-1, with TRBD1 matching over 7 bases. The CDR3 extends over 20 amino acids. V trimming: 5 bases; J trimming: 2 bases; junction bases outside the gene matches: 21. The V gene's germline CDR1 is SGHVS and CDR2 FQNEAQ. CDR3 in amino acids: CASSLLPAGSGQITYNEQFF. The CDR3 nucleotides are TGTGCCAGCAGCCTTCTTCCGGCGGGTTCGGGACAGATCACCTACAATGAGCAGTTCTTC.

CDR3 loop: CASSVAHSGNTIYF. The CDR3 nucleotides read TGTGCCAGCAGCGTAGCCCACTCTGGAAACACCATATATTTT. The rearrangement joins TRBV9 to TRBJ1-3; D call uncertain. The V gene's germline CDR1 is SGDLS and CDR2 YYNGEE. The CDR3 is made up of 14 amino acids. Trimming left V 0 bases short and J 0 bases short, with 4 bases between.

The V call is TRBV6-6, the J call TRBJ2-2, with 7 bases identical to TRBD1. Germline CDR1 reads MNHNY; CDR2 reads SVGAGI (reference sequence). V lost 7 bases, J lost 6 bases, and 2 bases stayed unmatched. The CDR3 covers 12 residues. CDR3 region: CASTQGAGELFF. In DNA, the CDR3 is TGTGCCAGCACCCAGGGGGCCGGGGAGCTGTTTTTT.

The chain joins TRBV19 to TRBJ2-4; no definite D call. Trimming left V 2 bases short and J 0 bases short, with 8 bases between. CDR3 length: 15 residues. The germline V gene encodes CDR1 LNHDA and CDR2 SQIVND (reference sequence). Written as DNA, the CDR3 is TGTGCCAGTAGTATACGGACCGTAGCCAAAAACATTCAGTACTTC. It yields the protein CASSIRTVAKNIQYF.

The J gene is TRBJ1-6, the V gene TRBV16, with D unclear. The CDR3 is made up of 16 amino acids. In germline, CDR1 is KGHSY, CDR2 FQNENV. Trimming left V 1 base short and J 2 bases short, with 9 bases between. CDR3: CASSQLSRAYNSPLHF. The CDR3 nucleotides read TGTGCCAGCAGCCAATTGAGTAGAGCCTATAATTCACCCCTCCACTTT. The full variable domain, rest sourced from reference TRBV16 and TRBJ1-6, is GEEVAQTPKHLVRGEGQKAKLYCAPIKGHSYVFWYQQVLKNEFKFLISFQNENVFDETGMPKERFSAKCLPNSPCSLEIQATKLEDSAVYFCASSQLSRAYNSPLHFGNGTRLTVT.

As to this clone: A much larger clone sits a single nucleotide away, making a read error possible. The same CDR3 arises from other DNA sequences in this sample as well. The chain employs TRBV2 and TRBJ1-2, with unresolved D. CDR3 length: 11 residues. The V and J ends lost 2 bases and 4 bases respectively, with 2 bases between them. Looked up from germline, CDR1 is SNHLY and CDR2 is FYNNEI. CDR3 sequence (DNA): TGTGCCAGCAGTGAACGCTATGGCTACACCTTC. Translating gives CASSERYGYTF. The full variable domain, with the rest looked up from reference TRBV2 and TRBJ1-2, is EPEVTQTPSHQVTQMGQEVILRCVPISNHLYFYWYRQILGQKVEFLVSFYNNEISEKSEIFDDQFSVERPDGSNFTLKIRSTKLEDSAMYFCASSERYGYTFGSGTRLTVV.

The gene calls are TRBV7-2 and TRBJ1-6; D might be TRBD1 (6 bases). This CDR3 comprises 15 residues. V lost 4 bases, J lost 8 bases, and 15 bases lay in between. The germline CDR1 and CDR2 sequences are SGHTA and FQGNSA. The CDR3 spells CASSWAQGLDSPLHF. The CDR3 DNA reads TGTGCCAGCAGCTGGGCCCAGGGGTTAGATTCACCCCTCCACTTT.

This chain links TRBV2 with TRBJ1-1; D might be TRBD1 (6 bases). The germline V and J ends were trimmed by 2 bases and 11 bases, with 21 bases remaining between them. CDR1 SNHLY and CDR2 FYNNEI come from the germline V gene. The CDR3 contains 15 residues. The CDR3 nucleotides read TGTGCCAGCAGTGAAACACTACCCCTGACAGGAAAGGCTTTCTTT. It yields the protein CASSETLPLTGKAFF.

V usage is TRBV3-1 (or the pseudogene TRBV3-2) and J usage is TRBJ1-1, with 8 nucleotides matching TRBD1. Germline-derived CDR1 and CDR2 are LGHDT and YNNKEL (reference sequence). With V trimmed by 5 bases and J by 1 base, 6 bases remained unmatched. The CDR3 loop spans 15 amino acids. The CDR3 sequence is CASSYRGQENTEAFF. As DNA, the CDR3 is TGTGCCAGCAGCTACAGGGGACAGGAGAACACTGAAGCTTTCTTT.

The V gene is TRBV11-1, the J gene TRBJ2-1; the D call may be TRBD1 or TRBD2 (5 bases each). The CDR3 is 16 amino acids. Deletions cut 3 bases from V and 0 bases from J, with 12 bases between. CDR1 is SGHAT, CDR2 FQDESV, per germline (reference sequence). The CDR3 DNA follows: TGTGCCAGCAGCTTCCAGGGTCGGGGCTCCTACAATGAGCAGTTCTTC. As protein: CASSFQGRGSYNEQFF.

This chain joins TRBV15 and TRBJ2-7; D unclear. This CDR3 contains 11 residues. Trimming stripped 4 bases from V and 3 bases from J, with 4 bases between. Per germline, CDR1 LNHNV and CDR2 YYDKDF (reference sequence). CDR3 bases: TGTGCCACCAGCAACGGCTACGAGCAGTACTTC. Protein product: CATSNGYEQYF.